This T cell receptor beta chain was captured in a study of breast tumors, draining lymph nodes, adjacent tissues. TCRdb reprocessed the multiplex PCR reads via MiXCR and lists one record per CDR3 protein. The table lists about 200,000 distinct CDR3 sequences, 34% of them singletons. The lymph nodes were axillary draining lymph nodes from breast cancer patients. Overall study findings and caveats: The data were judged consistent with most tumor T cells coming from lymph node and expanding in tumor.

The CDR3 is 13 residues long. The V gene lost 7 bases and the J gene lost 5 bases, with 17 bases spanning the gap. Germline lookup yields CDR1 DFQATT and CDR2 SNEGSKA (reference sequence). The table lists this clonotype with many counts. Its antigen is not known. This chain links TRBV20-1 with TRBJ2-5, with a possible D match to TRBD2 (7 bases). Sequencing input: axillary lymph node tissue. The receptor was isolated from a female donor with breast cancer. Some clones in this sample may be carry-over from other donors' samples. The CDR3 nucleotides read TGCAGTGTGGGGGGGGGGCTATTGGAGACCCAGTACTTC. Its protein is CSVGGGLLETQYF.